This T cell receptor (beta chain) appears in the sequencing data of a study of T cell responses to AZD1222 COVID-19 vaccine. TCRdb keeps only in-frame clones here, not all; method: immunoSEQ multiplex PCR. The profile shows under 150,000 clones, more than 85% of them singletons. The V gene end was trimmed by 1 base and the J gene end by 4 bases; junction bases not matched to a gene: 2. The germline gives CDR1 SQVTM, CDR2 ANQGSEA. The CDR3 contains 14 residues. This chain connects TRBV29-1 to TRBJ1-5; 9 bases align to TRBD1. This receptor was taken from an adult in good health. Here the sequenced sample was peripheral blood, taken on day 0 of AZD1222 vaccination. The CDR3 here is CSVEVTGGNQPQHF. The DNA of the CDR3 is TGCAGCGTTGAAGTGACAGGGGGGAATCAGCCCCAGCATTTT.